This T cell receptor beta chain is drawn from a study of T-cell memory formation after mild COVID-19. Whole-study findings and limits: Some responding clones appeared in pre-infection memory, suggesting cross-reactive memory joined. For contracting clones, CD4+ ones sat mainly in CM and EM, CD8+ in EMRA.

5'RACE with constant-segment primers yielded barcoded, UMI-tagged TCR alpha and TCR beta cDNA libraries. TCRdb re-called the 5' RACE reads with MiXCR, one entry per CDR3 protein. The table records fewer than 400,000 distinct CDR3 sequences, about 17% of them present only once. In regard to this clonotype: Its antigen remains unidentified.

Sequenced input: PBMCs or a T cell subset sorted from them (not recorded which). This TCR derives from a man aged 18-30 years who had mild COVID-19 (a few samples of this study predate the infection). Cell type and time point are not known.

The CDR3: CASRTEYGYTF. CDR3 coding DNA: TGTGCCAGCAGGACGGAGTATGGCTACACCTTC. The V and J genes are TRBV6-2 or TRBV6-3 and TRBJ1-2; no clear D gene. The CDR3 sequence is 11 residues long. The germline CDR1 and CDR2 sequences are MNHEY and SVGEGT. The ends were cut back, 6 bases at V and 5 bases at J, with 7 bases in the middle.